This passage covers 25 T cell receptor beta chains from one sample sequenced in a study of a mutant IDH1 vaccine in newly diagnosed glioma. Assay used: immunoSEQ multiplex PCR; TCRdb lists only in-frame clones, some missing. The data show approximately 56,000 clones, with around 75% seen just once and around 5% held by the top ten. Their cognate antigens are unknown. Time point indicated: week 47, end of study. Mutant IDH1 20-mer peptide, at 300 ug, made up each vaccine dose, with topical imiquimod. The sequenced sample was PBMCs, obtained from a glioma patient whose treatment included an IDH1 peptide vaccine. The source is a man aged 50 or older with glioma.

The chain combines TRBV9 with TRBJ1-5, with D hard to call. CDR1 is SGDLS and CDR2 is YYNGEE in the germline V gene. Trimming took 0 bases from V and 6 from J, leaving 7 bases between them. The CDR3 spans 13 residues. DNA of the CDR3: TGTGCCAGCAGCGTAGAGGAGAGTCAGCCCCAGCATTTT. It encodes CASSVEESQPQHF.

The V and J genes are TRBV2 and TRBJ1-3; D unresolved. Germline-derived CDR1 and CDR2 are SNHLY and FYNNEI. Trimming removed 2 bases at V and 0 bases at J, with 5 bases between. This CDR3 is built from 14 residues. The DNA for the CDR3 is TGTGCCAGCAGTGAATTGTACTCTGGAAACACCATATATTTT. Its protein product is CASSELYSGNTIYF.

The chain has TRBV4-2 and TRBJ2-7; D is perhaps TRBD1 or TRBD2 (6 bases each). The CDR3 contains 14 residues. The germline CDR1 and CDR2 sequences are LGHNA and YNFKEQ. The ends were cut back, 7 bases at V and 3 bases at J, with 16 bases in the middle. The CDR3 DNA is TGTGCCAGCACCGTGACTAGGGGGGACTACGAGCAGTACTTC. Translation: CASTVTRGDYEQYF.

The rearrangement links TRBV5-1 to TRBJ2-3; D unclear. Per the germline V gene, CDR1 is SGHRS and CDR2 is YFSETQ. The CDR3 runs 14 residues. V lost 1 base to trimming and J lost 6 bases, with 12 bases between them. CDR3 DNA sequence: TGCGCCAGCAGCTTGAGCCCCCTCAGGGATACGCAGTATTTT. Its translation is CASSLSPLRDTQYF.

The chain links TRBV6-5 to TRBJ1-6; 9 bases match TRBD1. With V trimmed by 0 bases and J by 9 bases, 3 bases remained unmatched. The CDR3 runs 15 residues. Germline V gene data show CDR1 as MNHEY and CDR2 as SVGAGI. In DNA form, the CDR3 reads TGTGCCAGCAGTTACTCGACAGGGGGTAGTTCACCCCTCCACTTT. Translation: CASSYSTGGSSPLHF.

This chain uses TRBV30 with TRBJ1-4; a possible D gene is TRBD1 (6 bases). The CDR3 length is 12 residues. Germline V gene lookup returns CDR1 GTSNPN and CDR2 SVGIG (reference sequence). This CDR3 is CAARDIAEKLFF. DNA of the CDR3: TGTGCGGCCCGGGACATCGCGGAAAAACTGTTTTTT.

V gene TRBV19 combines with J gene TRBJ2-6; 7 positions agree with TRBD1. The V gene end was trimmed by 5 bases and the J gene end by 14 bases; junction bases not matched to a gene: 9. CDR3 size: 13 residues. CDR1 LNHDA and CDR2 SQIVND come from the germline V gene (reference sequence). CDR3 protein: CASSLTGAPLLTF. Written as DNA, the CDR3 is TGTGCCAGTAGTTTAACAGGGGCCCCACTCCTGACTTTC.

The CDR3 DNA reads as TGCAGCGTTGCACGGACCTACAATGAGCAGTTCTTC. Its protein is CSVARTYNEQFF. V usage is TRBV29-1 and J usage is TRBJ2-1; no clear D. Between the trimmed V and J ends, which lost 4 bases and 2 bases, there was a span of 6 bases. CDR1 and CDR2 (germline): SQVTM, ANQGSEA. CDR3 length: 12 residues.

V is TRBV9 and J is TRBJ2-3; D is perhaps TRBD1 or TRBD2 (6 bases each). V was trimmed by 4 bases and J by 0 bases, leaving 15 bases between them. Germline values: CDR1 SGDLS, CDR2 YYNGEE. The CDR3 has 16 amino acids. CDR3 protein: CASSTSWTDSTDTQYF. DNA for the CDR3: TGTGCCAGCAGCACTAGCTGGACAGATAGCACAGATACGCAGTATTTT.

The chain couples TRBV27 to TRBJ1-4; D not certain. The V and J ends lost 6 bases and 8 bases respectively, with 13 bases between them. CDR1 MNHEY and CDR2 SMNVEV come from the germline V gene (reference sequence). The CDR3 contains 13 residues. The CDR3 here is CASRVLLGEKLFF. The CDR3 bases are TGTGCCAGCAGAGTGTTATTAGGGGAAAAACTGTTTTTT.

The gene calls are TRBV29-1 and TRBJ1-4; D unresolved. CDR3 length: 18 residues. Germline V CDR1 and CDR2: SQVTM, ANQGSEA. The V and J ends lost 1 base and 0 bases respectively, with 18 bases between them. The CDR3 spells CSVEVGMGLLATNEKLFF. For the CDR3, the DNA is TGCAGCGTTGAAGTTGGGATGGGTTTACTTGCAACTAATGAAAAACTGTTTTTT.

Regarding this clone: Because the CDR3 is missing its conserved closing phenylalanine or tryptophan, this is likely a read error. The chain carries TRBV30 and TRBJ2-7; TRBD1 aligns across 12 bases. The CDR3 contains 13 residues. CDR1 and CDR2 (germline): GTSNPN, SVGIG (reference sequence). V gave up 5 bases and J gave up 3 bases; unmatched junction bases: 2. The CDR3, as DNA: TGTGCCTGGGGGACAGGGGGCCGCTACGAGCAGTACCTC. It specifies CAWGTGGRYEQYL.

This clone was observed a few times. The chain carries TRBV27 and TRBJ1-2; D uncertain. V gave up 2 bases and J gave up 0 bases, with 4 bases separating them. The CDR3 is made up of 13 amino acids. CDR1 and CDR2 (germline): MNHEY, SMNVEV (reference sequence). The DNA for the CDR3 is TGTGCCAGCAGTTTAAGGCCTAACTATGGCTACACCTTC. It translates to CASSLRPNYGYTF.

V gene TRBV5-8 combines with J gene TRBJ2-7; possibly TRBD1 for D (6 bases). CDR3 size: 15 residues. V was clipped by 4 bases and J by 7 bases, with 21 bases between them. Germline CDR1 and CDR2: SGHTS and YDEGEE. The CDR3 region is CASSTSTGRWGEQYF. DNA for the CDR3: TGTGCCAGCAGCACATCAACAGGGCGGTGGGGGGAGCAGTACTTC.

The chain recombines TRBV13 with TRBJ2-1, with a tentative D call TRBD2 (5 bases). This CDR3 region has 18 residues. Germline V gene data show CDR1 as PRHDT and CDR2 as FYEKMQ (reference sequence). The V end lost 0 bases, the J end lost 6 bases, and 21 bases lay between the germline ends. The CDR3 region is CASSLGLTVRASFNEQFF. The DNA for the CDR3 is TGTGCCAGCAGCTTAGGCCTCACCGTGAGGGCTAGCTTCAATGAGCAGTTCTTC.

The gene calls are TRBV4-2 and TRBJ2-1; the match to TRBD2 covers 10 bases. The length of the CDR3 is 15 residues. V shed 1 base and J 6 bases; nucleotides not matched to a gene: 3. Germline V gene sequence: CDR1 LGHNA, CDR2 YNFKEQ. The DNA of the CDR3 is TGTGCCAGCAGCCAAGTAGCGGGGGGACTCAATGAGCAGTTCTTC. Its protein is CASSQVAGGLNEQFF.

The rearrangement joins TRBV2 to TRBJ1-5, with TRBD1 as a possible D gene (6 bases). Germline CDR1 is SNHLY and CDR2 is FYNNEI. V gave up 5 bases and J gave up 2 bases, with 13 bases separating them. The CDR3 loop spans 15 amino acids. The CDR3 region has the DNA TGTGCCAGCAGTCGAGAGGGGGGCGGCAATCAGCCCCAGCATTTT. This translates into CASSREGGGNQPQHF. Supplemented by reference TRBV2 and TRBJ1-5, the full variable domain reads EPEVTQTPSHQVTQMGQEVILRCVPISNHLYFYWYRQILGQKVEFLVSFYNNEISEKSEIFDDQFSVERPDGSNFTLKIRSTKLEDSAMYFCASSREGGGNQPQHFGDGTRLSIL.

The chain's CDR3 is CASSFGSGTDTQYF. CDR3 DNA: TGCGCCAGCAGCTTTGGCAGCGGCACAGATACGCAGTATTTT. This chain joins TRBV5-1 and TRBJ2-3; D is unresolved. Germline values: CDR1 SGHRS, CDR2 YFSETQ. Trimming took off 2 bases at V and 1 base at J, with 8 bases between the two ends. This CDR3 region has 14 residues.

The chain uses TRBV10-3 and TRBJ1-2, with D tentatively TRBD1 (5 bases). The CDR3 covers 12 residues. Trimming took 0 bases from V and 10 from J, leaving 9 bases between them. Germline V lookup: CDR1 ENHRY, CDR2 SYGVKD. The CDR3 sequence: CAISESGPFYTF. The CDR3 DNA follows: TGTGCCATCAGTGAGTCGGGACCTTTCTACACCTTC.

V gene TRBV28 combines with J gene TRBJ2-2; TRBD2 might be the D (5 bases). V was pared by 10 bases and J by 5 bases, with 11 bases between. Germline values: CDR1 MDHEN, CDR2 SYDVKM. This CDR3 has 12 amino acids. DNA for the CDR3: TGTGCCACCCTCCGAGGGACCGGGGAGCTGTTTTTT. Translated, it gives CATLRGTGELFF.

The sample holds a few counts of this clone. The chain joins TRBV15 to TRBJ1-5; tentative D call: TRBD1 (5 bases). The ends were cut back, 3 bases at V and 7 bases at J, with 13 bases in the middle. The CDR3 runs to 14 residues. The germline V gene has CDR1 LNHNV and CDR2 YYDKDF (reference sequence). The CDR3 here is CATSSARERQPQHF. The DNA of the CDR3 is TGTGCCACCAGCAGCGCCAGGGAGAGGCAGCCCCAGCATTTT.

In regard to this clone: Other nucleotide sequences from this sample produce the same CDR3. This sequence joins TRBV5-1 and TRBJ1-4; 8 nucleotides line up with TRBD1. The CDR3 runs to 14 residues. CDR1 and CDR2 from the germline V gene are SGHRS and YFSETQ. V gave up 4 bases and J gave up 7 bases; unmatched junction bases: 6. This CDR3 is CASSLGQGSEKLFF. The CDR3, as DNA: TGCGCCAGCAGCCTAGGACAGGGCTCTGAAAAACTGTTTTTT.

The CDR3 region has the DNA TGTGCCATCAGAAGTGGGGGCCGAGGGACAGCCTACAATGAGCAGTTCTTC. This gives the protein CAIRSGGRGTAYNEQFF. The chain joins TRBV10-3 to TRBJ2-1, with TRBD1 identical over 7 bases. The J segment lost 2 bases and the V segment lost 6 bases, leaving 13 bases of the junction unmatched. Per germline, CDR1 ENHRY and CDR2 SYGVKD. The CDR3 totals 17 residues.

The CDR3 here is CTSSQVPGQWISGANVLTF. In DNA form, the CDR3 reads TGCACCAGCAGCCAAGTCCCCGGCCAGTGGATCTCTGGGGCCAACGTCCTGACTTTC. The J gene is TRBJ2-6, the V gene TRBV1. TRBV1 is given as a pseudogene. CDR3 size: 19 residues.

This chain joins TRBV2 and TRBJ1-5, with D perhaps matching TRBD1 (5 bases). Germline loops: CDR1 SNHLY, CDR2 FYNNEI. Between the trimmed V and J ends, which lost 8 bases and 2 bases, there was a span of 13 bases. This CDR3 has 14 residues. The CDR3 coding sequence is TGTGCCAGCCGGGACTTTAGGGGCAATCAGCCCCAGCATTTT. Encoded protein: CASRDFRGNQPQHF. The whole variable domain, filled in from reference TRBV2 and TRBJ1-5, reads EPEVTQTPSHQVTQMGQEVILRCVPISNHLYFYWYRQILGQKVEFLVSFYNNEISEKSEIFDDQFSVERPDGSNFTLKIRSTKLEDSAMYFCASRDFRGNQPQHFGDGTRLSIL.